This T cell receptor beta chain is from a study of cytomegalovirus exposure and HLA in healthy donors. The CDR3 sequence is 15 residues long. V lost 2 bases to trimming and J lost 0 bases, with 8 bases between them. Germline lookup yields CDR1 MNHEY and CDR2 SVGAGI. 13 Jbeta primers and 60 Vbeta primers were used for the PCR. Sequencing used immunoSEQ multiplex PCR; TCRdb keeps in-frame clones, though not all of them. Here the sample spans approximately 280,000 clones, 70% to 90% being singletons. The material sequenced was PBMCs. The source of this sequence is a woman between 18 and 30 years old in good health and CMV-seronegative. The chain joins TRBV6-5 to TRBJ2-1; D remains ambiguous. Written as DNA, the CDR3 is TGTGCCAGCAGTTACGACATCAGCTCCTACAATGAGCAGTTCTTC. It translates to CASSYDISSYNEQFF.